The next 21 T cell receptor beta chains were all read from a single sample in a study of T-cell reconstitution after alpha-beta-depleted transplantation in children. TCRbeta library construction was performed incorporating unique molecular identifiers. TCRdb redid the calling of the PCR reads with MiXCR, one entry per CDR3 protein. The sample records more than 500,000 distinct CDR3 sequences, 11% being singletons. This sample comprised PBMCs, mostly from graft donor cells, obtained 180 days after TCRalphabeta/CD19-depleted stem cell transplant. The receptors come from a female patient aged 2-15 years who had a stem cell transplant for aplastic anemia, so the T cells may come from the graft donor.

Many counts were recorded for this clonotype. The chain carries TRBV5-1 and TRBJ2-7; tentatively, D is TRBD2 (6 bases). Trimming cost V 4 bases and J 6 bases, with 14 bases left between them. CDR1 and CDR2 (germline): SGHRS, YFSETQ. The CDR3 runs to 13 residues. The CDR3 coding sequence is TGCGCCAGCAGCCCAAAGGACTACGGCGAGCAGTACTTC. Its translation is CASSPKDYGEQYF.

The gene calls are TRBV4-3 and TRBJ2-1; no reliable D call. This CDR3 spans 16 amino acids. The germline V and J ends were trimmed by 3 bases and 0 bases, with 12 bases remaining between them. CDR1 LGHNA and CDR2 YSLEER come from the germline V gene. CDR3 sequence: CASSQAGRSSYNEQFF. CDR3 nucleotides: TGCGCCAGCAGCCAGGCAGGCCGGAGCTCCTACAATGAGCAGTTCTTC.

This clonotype has only a few counts. The rearrangement joins TRBV7-8 to TRBJ1-6, with D unresolved. The V gene's germline CDR1 is SGHVS and CDR2 FQNEAQ. Trimming cost V 1 base and J 14 bases, with 27 bases left between them. CDR3 length: 18 residues. The CDR3 coding sequence is TGTGCCAGCAGCTTAGAATTGGAAGGGCTGCAATTATCTATTGCCCTCCACTTT. Its translation is CASSLELEGLQLSIALHF.

This clonotype showed up many times. This chain connects TRBV7-6 to TRBJ1-6; 8 nucleotides match TRBD1. V lost 5 bases and J lost 3; bases outside the gene matches: 6. Germline CDR1 SGHVS, CDR2 FNYEAQ. The CDR3 totals 16 residues. CDR3 region: CASSLGQGYYNSPLHF. Here the CDR3 DNA reads TGTGCCAGCAGCCTCGGACAGGGTTACTATAATTCACCCCTCCACTTT.

Worth noting for this clonotype: A much larger clone is a single base away; this may be a read error. The V gene is TRBV3-1, the J gene TRBJ2-7; D ambiguous. The CDR3 loop spans 10 amino acids. Germline assignment: CDR1 LGHDT and CDR2 YNNKEL (reference sequence). CDR3 residues: CACSCYEQYV. The CDR3 nucleotides are TGTGCCTGCAGCTGCTACGAGCAGTACGTC.

This clonotype has more than one count but fewer than ten. CDR3 region: CASSQGDRGTETQYF. The CDR3 nucleotides read TGTGCCAGCAGCCAGGGAGACAGGGGGACGGAGACCCAGTACTTC. The chain links TRBV3-1 to TRBJ2-5; 9 bases line up with TRBD1. V shed 3 bases and J 5 bases; nucleotides not matched to a gene: 7. The germline CDR1 and CDR2 sequences are LGHDT and YNNKEL (reference sequence). The CDR3 is 15 residues long.

This clonotype was seen a handful of times. This chain uses TRBV20-1 with TRBJ2-7; 14 bases are shared with TRBD2. The junction had 9 bases not matched to a gene; V was cut back by 2 bases and J by 6 bases. The CDR3 is made up of 16 amino acids. The germline V gene encodes CDR1 DFQATT and CDR2 SNEGSKA (reference sequence). Here the CDR3 DNA reads TGCAGTGCTAGAACCAAGGGACTAGCGGGAGTTGTCGAGCAGTACTTC. Amino acids: CSARTKGLAGVVEQYF.

The chain is built from TRBV29-1 and TRBJ2-5, with D possibly being TRBD1 or TRBD2 (5 bases each). The CDR3 covers 12 residues. V was pared by 4 bases and J by 1 base, with 7 bases between. The V gene's germline CDR1 is SQVTM and CDR2 ANQGSEA. The CDR3 DNA sequence: TGCAGCGTTGCAGGGACCCAAGAGACCCAGTACTTC. Its protein product is CSVAGTQETQYF.

V usage is TRBV6-1 and J usage is TRBJ1-3; D unresolved. CDR1 and CDR2 from the germline V gene are MNHNS and SASEGT. V gave up 6 bases and J gave up 0 bases, with 15 bases separating them. The CDR3 totals 16 residues. The DNA for the CDR3 is TGTGCCAGCAGCCTTTCAGGTCCCACCTCTGGAAACACCATATATTTT. It codes for CASSLSGPTSGNTIYF.

The genes are TRBV20-1 and TRBJ2-6; 7 bases map to TRBD1. The CDR3 has 18 amino acids. Germline CDR1 DFQATT, CDR2 SNEGSKA (reference sequence). The CDR3 DNA is TGCTGGGCTAGAGCTCCGGACAGGCGGTACCTGGGAGCCAACGTCCTGACTTTC. It codes for CWARAPDRRYLGANVLTF.

The chain uses TRBV7-9 and TRBJ1-2; tentative D call: TRBD1 (6 bases). The CDR3 is made up of 13 amino acids. V was shortened by 5 bases and J by 5 bases, with 12 bases between the two germline ends. Germline V lookup: CDR1 SEHNR, CDR2 FQNEAQ (reference sequence). CDR3 sequence (DNA): TGTGCCAGCAGCAACCTACAGGGATATGGCTACACCTTC. This sequence encodes CASSNLQGYGYTF.

This clonotype was counted ten times or more. The chain combines TRBV12-3 or TRBV12-4 with TRBJ2-7; TRBD2 might be the D (5 bases). This CDR3 contains 15 residues. V was cut by 3 bases and J by 2 bases, with 14 bases left in between. CDR3 sequence reads: CASSFRASRAYEQYF. The CDR3 DNA is TGTGCCAGCAGTTTCCGGGCCTCGAGGGCCTACGAGCAGTACTTC.

This chain connects TRBV29-1 to TRBJ1-1; 7 nucleotides line up with TRBD1. The trim removed 6 bases at V and 7 bases at J, leaving 17 bases unmatched. Per germline, CDR1 SQVTM and CDR2 ANQGSEA. CDR3 length: 15 residues. The CDR3 loop reads CSVGKVSRGGNEAFF. CDR3 sequence (DNA): TGCAGCGTCGGAAAGGTGAGCAGGGGGGGGAATGAAGCTTTCTTT.

This clonotype was counted a few times. The V gene is TRBV20-1, the J gene TRBJ2-1; D assignment may be TRBD1 or TRBD2 (5 bases each). The germline V gene has CDR1 DFQATT and CDR2 SNEGSKA (reference sequence). V was pared by 5 bases and J by 3 bases, with 14 bases between. The length of the CDR3 is 14 residues. CDR3 amino acids: CSAPPGPNYNEQFF. Here the CDR3 DNA reads TGCAGTGCTCCACCGGGACCGAACTACAATGAGCAGTTCTTC.

This clonotype was observed a handful of times. The chain is built from TRBV7-9 and TRBJ2-1; possible D gene TRBD2, 5 bases. The germline V and J ends were trimmed by 11 bases and 0 bases, with 11 bases remaining between them. The CDR3 spans 13 residues. The germline V gene encodes CDR1 SEHNR and CDR2 FQNEAQ (reference sequence). The CDR3 loop is CAEGPDSYNEQFF. For the CDR3, the DNA is TGTGCCGAGGGCCCGGACTCCTACAATGAGCAGTTCTTC.

J is TRBJ1-1 and V is TRBV7-8, with D tentatively TRBD1 (5 bases). CDR1 SGHVS and CDR2 FQNEAQ come from the germline V gene. The V end lost 1 base, the J end lost 3 bases, and 15 bases lay between the germline ends. There are 16 residues in the CDR3. CDR3 nucleotides: TGTGCCAGCAGCTTAGGGGCAGGGCGGACGGACACTGAAGCTTTCTTT. Translation gives CASSLGAGRTDTEAFF.

This clonotype was counted a few times. The gene calls are TRBV29-1 and TRBJ1-2; TRBD1 is a possible D gene (5 bases). The V end lost 7 bases, the J end lost 1 base, and 7 bases lay between the germline ends. The length of the CDR3 is 11 residues. From germline, CDR1 is SQVTM and CDR2 ANQGSEA. The CDR3 DNA follows: TGCAGCGGACAGTTTAACTATGGCTACACCTTC. It codes for CSGQFNYGYTF.

The rearrangement joins TRBV11-2 to TRBJ2-3; the D gene is possibly TRBD1 (5 bases). The CDR3 sequence is 11 residues long. Germline CDR1 is SGHAT and CDR2 is FQNNGV. Trimming took off 1 base at V and 14 bases at J, with 10 bases between the two ends. This CDR3 is CASSLGRETYF. The CDR3 region has the DNA TGTGCCAGCAGCTTAGGCAGGGAAACGTATTTT.

The gene calls are TRBV28 and TRBJ2-3, with a tentative D call TRBD2 (6 bases). The germline V and J ends were trimmed by 3 bases and 2 bases, with 12 bases remaining between them. The CDR3 covers 15 residues. Germline CDR1 is MDHEN and CDR2 is SYDVKM. For the CDR3, the DNA is TGTGCCAGCAGTTTGGGAGGAGCTGACACAGATACGCAGTATTTT. Translating gives CASSLGGADTDTQYF.

In this sample, this clonotype turned up a few times. The chain links TRBV29-1 to TRBJ2-4; maybe TRBD1 (6 bases). This CDR3 has 16 residues. CDR1 and CDR2 from the germline V gene are SQVTM and ANQGSEA. V was clipped by 4 bases and J by 0 bases, with 16 bases between them. CDR3 in DNA: TGCAGCGTTGGCCCCGGACAGAGTCTAGCCAAAAACATTCAGTACTTC. Translation gives CSVGPGQSLAKNIQYF.

This clonotype was counted at least ten times. The chain is built from TRBV20-1 and TRBJ1-2; 9 nucleotides align to TRBD1. From germline, CDR1 is DFQATT and CDR2 SNEGSKA (reference sequence). There are 15 residues in the CDR3. Trimming took 0 bases from V and 3 from J; bases not matched to a gene: 5. CDR3 in DNA: TGCAGTGCTAGAGATGTGACAGGGGGGGACTATGGCTACACCTTC. Protein sequence: CSARDVTGGDYGYTF.